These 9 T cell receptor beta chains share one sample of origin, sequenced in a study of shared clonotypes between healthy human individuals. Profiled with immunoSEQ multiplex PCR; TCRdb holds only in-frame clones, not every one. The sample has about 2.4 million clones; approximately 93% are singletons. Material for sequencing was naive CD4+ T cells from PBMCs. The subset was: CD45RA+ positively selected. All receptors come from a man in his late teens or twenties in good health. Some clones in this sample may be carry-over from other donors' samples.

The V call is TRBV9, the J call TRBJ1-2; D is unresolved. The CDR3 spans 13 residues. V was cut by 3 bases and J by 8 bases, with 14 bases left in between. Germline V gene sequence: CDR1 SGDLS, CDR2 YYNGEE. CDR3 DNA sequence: TGTGCCAGCAGCGCCCCCGGTCTCTGGGGCTACACCTTC. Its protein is CASSAPGLWGYTF.

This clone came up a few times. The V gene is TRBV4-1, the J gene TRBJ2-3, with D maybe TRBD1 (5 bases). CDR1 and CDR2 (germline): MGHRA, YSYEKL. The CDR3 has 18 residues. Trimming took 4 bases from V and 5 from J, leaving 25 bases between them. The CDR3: CASSPPIGADTQEDTQYF. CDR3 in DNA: TGCGCCAGCAGCCCACCGATTGGGGCGGACACACAAGAAGATACGCAGTATTTT.

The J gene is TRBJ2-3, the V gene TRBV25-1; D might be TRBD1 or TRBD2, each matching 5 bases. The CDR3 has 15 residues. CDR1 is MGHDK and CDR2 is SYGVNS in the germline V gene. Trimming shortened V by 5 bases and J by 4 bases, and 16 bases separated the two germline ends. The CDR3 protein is CASSMTRGAPDTQYF. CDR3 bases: TGTGCCAGCAGTATGACCCGAGGGGCCCCAGATACGCAGTATTTT.

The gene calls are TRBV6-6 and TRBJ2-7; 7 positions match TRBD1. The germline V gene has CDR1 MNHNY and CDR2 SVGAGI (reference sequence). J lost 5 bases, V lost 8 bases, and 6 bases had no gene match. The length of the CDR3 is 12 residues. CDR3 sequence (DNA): TGTGCCAGCCGAGGACAGGTTAACGAGCAGTACTTC. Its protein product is CASRGQVNEQYF.

The DNA for the CDR3 is TGTGCCACCAGCAGAGGTGGCAGGATGAATGAAAAACTGTTTTTT. This codes for CATSRGGRMNEKLFF. The genes are TRBV15 and TRBJ1-4; no definite D call. The CDR3 has 15 residues. V lost 1 base, J lost 5 bases, and 11 bases lay in between. Germline V gene data show CDR1 as LNHNV and CDR2 as YYDKDF (reference sequence).

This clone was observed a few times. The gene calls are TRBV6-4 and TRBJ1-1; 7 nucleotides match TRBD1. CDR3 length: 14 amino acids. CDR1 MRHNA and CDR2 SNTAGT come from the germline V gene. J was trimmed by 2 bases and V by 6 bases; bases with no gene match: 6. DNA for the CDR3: TGTGCCAGCAGAAAGGCAGGGGGTAACACTGAAGCTTTCTTT. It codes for CASRKAGGNTEAFF.

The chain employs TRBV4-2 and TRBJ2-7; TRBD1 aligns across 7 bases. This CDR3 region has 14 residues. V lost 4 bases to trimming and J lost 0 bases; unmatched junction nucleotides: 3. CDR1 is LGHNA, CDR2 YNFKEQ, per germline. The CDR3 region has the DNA TGTGCCAGCAGCCCGGACAGGAGCTCCTACGAGCAGTACTTC. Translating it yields CASSPDRSSYEQYF.

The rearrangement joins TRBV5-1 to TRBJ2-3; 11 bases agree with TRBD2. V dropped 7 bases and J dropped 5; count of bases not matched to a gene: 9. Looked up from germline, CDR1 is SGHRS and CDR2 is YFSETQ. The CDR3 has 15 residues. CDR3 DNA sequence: TGCGCCAGCCGAGAACTAGCGGGAGAGGTAGATACGCAGTATTTT. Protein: CASRELAGEVDTQYF.

CDR3 loop: CASRRTSETYNEQFF. Written as DNA, the CDR3 is TGTGCCAGTCGCCGGACTAGCGAAACCTACAATGAGCAGTTCTTC. This chain joins TRBV6-5 and TRBJ2-1; TRBD2 agrees at 9 bases. CDR3 size: 15 residues. Trimming at V came to 9 bases and at J to 2 bases, leaving 8 bases not matched to a gene. CDR1 and CDR2 (germline): MNHEY, SVGAGI.